This T cell receptor beta chain was documented in a study of cytomegalovirus exposure and HLA in healthy donors. The PCR was carried out with 60 Vbeta primers and 13 Jbeta primers. Assay used: immunoSEQ multiplex PCR; TCRdb lists only in-frame clones, some missing. The sample lists approximately 150,000 clones; roughly 81% were seen once. Germline V CDR1 and CDR2: MGHRA, YSYEKL. The junction had 11 bases not matched to a gene; V was cut back by 4 bases and J by 4 bases. This CDR3 has 16 amino acids. Sample: PBMCs. This chain joins TRBV4-1 and TRBJ2-7; TRBD2 aligns across 9 bases. This TCR was recovered from a girl between 10 and 17 years old in good health and CMV-seropositive. CDR3 loop: CASSPIFGTSSYEQYF. CDR3 in DNA: TGCGCCAGCAGCCCCATCTTTGGGACTAGCTCGTACGAGCAGTACTTC.